The rows below give T cell receptor beta chains drawn from one sample of a study of human T cells and chemical hapten exposure. MiXCR was run by TCRdb on the RACE reads, yielding one entry per CDR3 protein. The sample yields 300,000 to 450,000 distinct CDR3 sequences, around 5.5% seen once. The sample in question was whole blood, obtained in connection with sensitization to the hapten diphenylcyclopropenone (DPC). The receptors derive from a woman aged 18 to 35 with alopecia areata. Some clones in this sample may be carry-over from other donors' samples. The CDR3 runs from the conserved cysteine through the conserved F or W. Fields, in order: V gene, J gene, CDR3 protein.

TRBV29-1,TRBJ2-1,CSVPNRDRVYNEQFF
TRBV20-1,TRBJ1-1,CSARGSRDTEAFF
TRBV5-1,TRBJ2-1,CASSLGENEQFF
TRBV20-1,TRBJ1-5,CSARAGQINQPQHF
TRBV7-6,TRBJ1-1,CASSTTGPGTEAFF
TRBV28,TRBJ2-7,CASTSPGGHEQYF
TRBV21-1,TRBJ2-2,CASSKTGNTGELFF
TRBV9,TRBJ2-2,CASSGEQGWTGELFF
TRBV2,TRBJ1-4,CASHGEKLFF
TRBV6-2/TRBV6-3,TRBJ2-7,CASRSGGLDYEQYF
TRBV20-1,TRBJ2-3,CSAPQGVNTDTQYF
TRBV28,TRBJ1-3,CASSLSGTGLNTIYF
TRBV6-5,TRBJ1-1,CASRWDRATEAFF
TRBV6-5,TRBJ2-3,CASSYRDYLTTDTQYF
TRBV7-2,TRBJ1-4,CASSSLGTGERKLFF
TRBV24-1,TRBJ2-2,CATSDPGTATGELFF
TRBV6-5,TRBJ2-3,CASSYHAGGQTDTQYF
TRBV12-5,TRBJ2-3,CASAGTGRDTQYF
TRBV13,TRBJ2-7,CASSPRQGNYEQYF
TRBV12-3/TRBV12-4,TRBJ1-5,CASSSARGAEEQPQHF
TRBV2,TRBJ1-6,CASTGRFPLHF
TRBV6-4,TRBJ2-3,CASSAGQNTDTQYF